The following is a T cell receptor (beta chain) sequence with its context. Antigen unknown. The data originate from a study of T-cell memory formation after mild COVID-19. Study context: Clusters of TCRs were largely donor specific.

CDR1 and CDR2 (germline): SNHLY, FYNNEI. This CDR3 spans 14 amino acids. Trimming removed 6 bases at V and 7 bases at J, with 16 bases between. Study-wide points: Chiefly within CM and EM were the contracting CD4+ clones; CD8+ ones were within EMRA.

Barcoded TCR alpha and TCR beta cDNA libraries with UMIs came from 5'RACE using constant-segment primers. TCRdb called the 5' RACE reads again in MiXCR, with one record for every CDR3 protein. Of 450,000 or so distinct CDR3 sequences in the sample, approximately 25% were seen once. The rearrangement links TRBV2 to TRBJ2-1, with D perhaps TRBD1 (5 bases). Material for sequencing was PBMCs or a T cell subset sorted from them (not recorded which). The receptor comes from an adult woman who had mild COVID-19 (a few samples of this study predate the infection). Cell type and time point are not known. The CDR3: CASRGLGAQNEQFF. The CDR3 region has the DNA TGTGCCAGCAGAGGTCTAGGGGCGCAAAATGAGCAGTTCTTC.